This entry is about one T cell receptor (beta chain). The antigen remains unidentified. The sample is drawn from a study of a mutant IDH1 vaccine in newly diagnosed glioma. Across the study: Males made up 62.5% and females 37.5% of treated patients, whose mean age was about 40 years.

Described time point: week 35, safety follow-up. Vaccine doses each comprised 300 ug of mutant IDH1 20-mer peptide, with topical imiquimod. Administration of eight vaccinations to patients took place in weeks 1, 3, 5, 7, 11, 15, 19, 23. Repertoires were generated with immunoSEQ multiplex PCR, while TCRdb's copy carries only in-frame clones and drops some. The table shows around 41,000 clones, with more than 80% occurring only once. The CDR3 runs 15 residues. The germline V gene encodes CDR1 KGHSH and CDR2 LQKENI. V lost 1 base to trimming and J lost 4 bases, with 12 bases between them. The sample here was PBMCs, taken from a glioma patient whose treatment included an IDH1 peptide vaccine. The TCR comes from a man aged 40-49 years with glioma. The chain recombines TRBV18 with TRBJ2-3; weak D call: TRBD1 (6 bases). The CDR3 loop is CASSPRRQEADTQYF. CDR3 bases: TGTGCCAGCTCACCACGGAGACAGGAGGCAGATACGCAGTATTTT.